Listed here are 10 T cell receptor beta chains from one sample, sequenced in a study of T-cell reconstitution after alpha-beta-depleted transplantation in children. Construction of the TCRbeta library involved unique molecular identifiers. Each CDR3 protein gets one entry after TCRdb re-called the PCR reads with MiXCR. The table records around 450,000 distinct CDR3 sequences, roughly 15% of them present only once. Sequencing used PBMCs, mostly from graft donor cells, obtained 360 days after TCRalphabeta/CD19-depleted stem cell transplant. Every receptor here comes from a boy younger than two who had a stem cell transplant for Wiskott-Aldrich syndrome, so the T cells may come from the graft donor.

V usage is TRBV6-1 and J usage is TRBJ2-3, with 7 bases lining up with TRBD2. Germline V lookup: CDR1 MNHNS, CDR2 SASEGT. The CDR3 loop spans 15 amino acids. V lost 1 base to trimming and J lost 4 bases; unmatched junction nucleotides: 5. CDR3 loop: CASSEDPGLPDTQYF. The CDR3 nucleotides read TGTGCCAGCAGTGAAGATCCGGGACTACCAGATACGCAGTATTTT.

The J gene is TRBJ2-7, the V gene TRBV7-6, with D possibly matching TRBD1 (6 bases). The V end was cut by 5 bases, the J end by 3 bases, with 14 bases between. The CDR3 length is 14 residues. Looked up from germline, CDR1 is SGHVS and CDR2 is FNYEAQ. The CDR3, as DNA: TGTGCCAGCAGCCATAACAGGGCTGACTACGAGCAGTACTTC. Encoded protein: CASSHNRADYEQYF.

This sequence joins TRBV20-1 and TRBJ1-4; TRBD1 matches at 7 bases. Germline CDR1 DFQATT, CDR2 SNEGSKA (reference sequence). The CDR3 covers 13 residues. The V gene end was trimmed by 3 bases and the J gene end by 7 bases; junction bases not matched to a gene: 5. The CDR3 DNA reads as TGCAGTGCTAGCCCAGGGGGTGGTGAAAAACTGTTTTTT. Protein sequence: CSASPGGGEKLFF.

The V gene is TRBV20-1, the J gene TRBJ2-3, with TRBD2 as a possible D gene (6 bases). The V and J ends lost 5 bases and 3 bases respectively, with 18 bases between them. The CDR3 is 15 residues long. Germline CDR1 is DFQATT and CDR2 is SNEGSKA (reference sequence). In DNA form, the CDR3 reads TGCAGTGCTCTACGTCCCCCGGGGGTGACAGATACGCAGTATTTT. Translating gives CSALRPPGVTDTQYF.

This clonotype was seen a few times. The rearrangement uses TRBV10-3 and TRBJ2-5, with no clear D. The CDR3 is made up of 15 amino acids. Germline V gene lookup returns CDR1 ENHRY and CDR2 SYGVKD. Trimming pared 2 bases from V and 3 bases from J, leaving 13 bases between. The CDR3 spells CAISERILREETQYF. DNA for the CDR3: TGTGCCATCAGTGAGAGGATCCTTAGGGAAGAGACCCAGTACTTC.

In its sample, this clonotype was seen a few times. The rearrangement links TRBV20-1 to TRBJ1-2; D is undetermined. The CDR3 sequence is 14 residues long. Germline CDR1 reads DFQATT; CDR2 reads SNEGSKA (reference sequence). Trimming took off 2 bases at V and 1 base at J, with 11 bases between the two ends. The CDR3 nucleotides are TGCAGTGCTAGAACACCTCCTCTTAACTATGGCTACACCTTC. Its translation: CSARTPPLNYGYTF.

This clonotype was seen a few times. The chain couples TRBV29-1 to TRBJ2-1; 12 bases line up with TRBD1. Germline CDR1 reads SQVTM; CDR2 reads ANQGSEA. The CDR3 runs 17 residues. V lost 2 bases, J lost 8 bases, and 13 bases stayed unmatched. The CDR3 DNA reads as TGCAGCGTTGAATTTAAGCGATCGGGACAGGGGGCCGATGAGCAGTTCTTC. This codes for CSVEFKRSGQGADEQFF.

The table lists this clonotype with a few counts. CDR3 residues: CAISEKDRREQPQHF. As DNA, the CDR3 is TGTGCCATCAGTGAGAAAGACCGCCGGGAGCAGCCCCAGCATTTT. The chain uses TRBV10-3 and TRBJ1-5; no clear D gene. The germline V gene has CDR1 ENHRY and CDR2 SYGVKD. The ends were cut back, 2 bases at V and 7 bases at J, with 15 bases in the middle. CDR3 size: 15 residues.

The chain links TRBV20-1 to TRBJ2-3; D is ambiguous. This CDR3 contains 12 residues. Germline CDR1 is DFQATT and CDR2 is SNEGSKA (reference sequence). CDR3 DNA sequence: TGCAGCCCCTTTCGGGGCACAGATACGCAGTATTTT. It yields the protein CSPFRGTDTQYF.

The chain employs TRBV24-1 and TRBJ2-5, with 9 bases that match TRBD2. After removal of 2 bases from V and 4 bases from J, the junction contained 4 bases not matched to a gene. CDR1 is KGHDR, CDR2 SFDVKD, per germline. CDR3 size: 15 residues. CDR3 loop: CATSDWRGGRETQYF. The CDR3 DNA follows: TGTGCCACCAGTGATTGGCGGGGGGGCCGAGAGACCCAGTACTTC.